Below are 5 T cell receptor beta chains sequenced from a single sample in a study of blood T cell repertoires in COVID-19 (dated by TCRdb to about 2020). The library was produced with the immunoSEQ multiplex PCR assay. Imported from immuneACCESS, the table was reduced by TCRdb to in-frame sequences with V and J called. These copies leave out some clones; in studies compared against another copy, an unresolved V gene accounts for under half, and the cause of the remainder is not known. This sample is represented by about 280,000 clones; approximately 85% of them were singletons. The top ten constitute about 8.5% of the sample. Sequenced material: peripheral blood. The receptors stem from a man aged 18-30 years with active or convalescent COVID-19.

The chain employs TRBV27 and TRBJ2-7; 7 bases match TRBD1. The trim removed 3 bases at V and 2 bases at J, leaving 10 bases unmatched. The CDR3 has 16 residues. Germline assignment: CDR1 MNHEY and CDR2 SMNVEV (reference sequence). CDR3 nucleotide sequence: TGTGCCAGCAGTTTCCTCCCCGACAGGGCACCCTACGAGCAGTACTTC. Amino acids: CASSFLPDRAPYEQYF.

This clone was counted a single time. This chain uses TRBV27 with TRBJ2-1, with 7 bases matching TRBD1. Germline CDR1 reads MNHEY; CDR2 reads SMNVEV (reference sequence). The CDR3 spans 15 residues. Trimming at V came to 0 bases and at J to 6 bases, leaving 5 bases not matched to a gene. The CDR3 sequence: CASSLSGTVGNEQFF. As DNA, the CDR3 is TGTGCCAGCAGTTTATCCGGGACAGTCGGCAATGAGCAGTTCTTC.

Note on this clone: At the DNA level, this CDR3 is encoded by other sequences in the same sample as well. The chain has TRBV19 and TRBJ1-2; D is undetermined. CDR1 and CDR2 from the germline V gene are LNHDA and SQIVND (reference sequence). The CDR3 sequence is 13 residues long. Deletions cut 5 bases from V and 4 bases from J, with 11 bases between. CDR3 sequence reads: CASSAGLGYGYTF. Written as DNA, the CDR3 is TGTGCCAGTAGTGCAGGTCTTGGCTATGGCTACACCTTC.

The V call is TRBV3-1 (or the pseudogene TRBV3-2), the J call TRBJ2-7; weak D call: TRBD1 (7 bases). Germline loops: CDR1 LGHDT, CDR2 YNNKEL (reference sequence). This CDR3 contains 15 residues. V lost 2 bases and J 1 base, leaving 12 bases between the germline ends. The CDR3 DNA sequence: TGTGCCAGCAGCCAACCACAGGGGAGGTCCTACGAGCAGTACTTC. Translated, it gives CASSQPQGRSYEQYF.

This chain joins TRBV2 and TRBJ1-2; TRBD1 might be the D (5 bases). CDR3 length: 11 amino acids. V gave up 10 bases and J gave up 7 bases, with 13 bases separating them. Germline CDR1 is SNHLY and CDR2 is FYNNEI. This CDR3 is CATWGVRGYTF. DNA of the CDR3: TGTGCCACCTGGGGGGTTCGTGGCTACACCTTC. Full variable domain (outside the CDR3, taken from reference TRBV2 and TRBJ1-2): EPEVTQTPSHQVTQMGQEVILRCVPISNHLYFYWYRQILGQKVEFLVSFYNNEISEKSEIFDDQFSVERPDGSNFTLKIRSTKLEDSAMYFCATWGVRGYTFGSGTRLTVV.